Sequencing of this T cell receptor beta chain was carried out in a study of kidney transplant recipient with SARS-CoV-2 infection (dated by TCRdb to the early 2020s). Reads for this sample came from an Illumina MiSeq. Profiling of the peripheral T cell repertoire was carried out for human TCRbeta genes. The authors' pipeline ran thus. Beta-binomial modelling was used to test for differences in clonotype abundance while accounting for variability over time. Expanded clonotypes were checked against the ImmuneCODE reference database of SARS-CoV-2-associated TCRs and mapped to regions of the viral genome. Additional repertoire analyses examined TRBV gene usage, CDR3 length, CDR3 amino acid overlap between time points, distributions of clonotype abundance, and Jaccard similarity. Starting from the raw public reads, TCRdb applied fastp trimming at Q25, assembled clones with MiXCR and retained in-frame beta chains. Duplicate CDR3 protein sequences are folded into a single record with the most common DNA and genes. These V and J calls originate from TCRdb's pipeline instead of the authors' own analysis. This sample is represented by about 250,000 distinct CDR3 sequences; roughly 26% of them were singletons. The top ten clones comprise around 7.8% of the sample.

Interpreted using the paper, the time point label stands for: pre-pandemic baseline sample and day 111 after first positive SARS-CoV-2 test. The CDR3, cysteine through phenylalanine, is 16 amino acids long. The retained sequence is limited to the CDR3, 48 bases, with the frame set at the first base. The germline ends are 23 bases apart after V is trimmed by 7 bases and J by 4 bases. The germline V gene (reference sequence) supplies CDR1 SGHNT and CDR2 YYREEE. Concerning this clonotype: No cognate antigen has been identified for it. Since a much larger clone is just one base distant, this may be a read error.

The sequencing here drew on a blood sample, taken at baseline and between days 110 and 120 from a kidney transplant recipient. Here the chain combines TRBV5-4 and TRBJ1-2; the D gene is unclear. The sequence came from a male patient between 25 and 40 years old who had COVID-19 and was a kidney transplant recipient. Some T cells may have been brought in with the graft after a transplant. The CDR3 sequence is CASLHTVPGRTYGYTF. The DNA sequence is given as TGTGCCAGCTTACACACCGTACCAGGAAGGACCTATGGCTACACCTTC.